The clone carrying this T cell receptor (beta chain) was picked up a small number of times. Antigen: not known. By quantitative 5'-RACE with molecular barcodes, the TCR beta libraries were made. TCRdb reprocessed the 5' RACE reads via MiXCR and lists one record per CDR3 protein. In the table there are about 500,000 distinct CDR3 sequences, about 13% of which are singletons. The data belong to a study of CD8 T cells in ankylosing spondylitis. General study findings and limits: Roughly eight highly homologous variants made up a TCR beta motif that seemed to typify ankylosing spondylitis blood. Relatively scarce in peripheral blood, disease-linked clones were CD8+. There were earlier reports of some motif variants in reactive arthritis synovial fluid and blood. The authors reported significant enrichment of disease-linked clones in matched ankylosing spondylitis synovial fluid.

Source material: blood, either unsorted or a sorted T cell fraction (not recorded which). This receptor was taken from a male donor with ankylosing spondylitis.

The CDR3 protein is CASSQPYYNEQFF. The CDR3 DNA is TGCGCCAGCAGCCAACCCTACTACAATGAGCAGTTCTTC. V usage is TRBV4-1 and J usage is TRBJ2-1, with D unclear. CDR3 length: 13 amino acids. Germline V lookup: CDR1 MGHRA, CDR2 YSYEKL. Trimming pared 2 bases from V and 3 bases from J, leaving 5 bases between.